This is a list of T cell receptor beta chains from one sample in a study of cytomegalovirus exposure and HLA in healthy donors. Profiled with immunoSEQ multiplex PCR; TCRdb holds only in-frame clones, not every one. The sample yields some 67,000 clones, approximately 78% seen once. The source material was PBMCs. The receptor set was obtained from a woman in her twenties or thirties in good health and CMV-seronegative. Each CDR3 is given with its conserved first and last residue. The order of the fields is V gene, D gene, clone size, J gene, CDR3 DNA, CDR3 protein. The D gene is left open where the match is weak. Clone size is stated in some rows and not others, as once, few, many or a class when expanded.

v_gene: TRBV28
d_gene: .
abundance: .
j_gene: TRBJ1-5
CDR3nt: TGTGCCAGCAGTCCCCTGACACCTAGCAATCAGCCCCAGCATTTT
CDR3aa: CASSPLTPSNQPQHF

v_gene: TRBV7-2
d_gene: .
abundance: .
j_gene: TRBJ1-1
CDR3nt: TGTGCCAGCAGCTTCGGGAGGGTATGGGACACTGAAGCTTTCTTT
CDR3aa: CASSFGRVWDTEAFF

v_gene: TRBV10-2
d_gene: .
abundance: .
j_gene: TRBJ1-4
CDR3nt: TGCGCCAGCAGTGAGCGGAGGGCGTCTAATGAAAAACTGTTTTTT
CDR3aa: CASSERRASNEKLFF

v_gene: TRBV6-5
d_gene: .
abundance: .
j_gene: TRBJ1-6
CDR3nt: TGTGCCAGCAGTTACTCGGGGGGGGTAGCTAGCTCACCCCTCCACTTT
CDR3aa: CASSYSGGVASSPLHF

v_gene: TRBV7-9
d_gene: TRBD2
abundance: .
j_gene: TRBJ2-2
CDR3nt: TGTTCCAGCAGCCCGACTAGCGGGGGAAGATACGGGGAGCTGTTTTTT
CDR3aa: CSSSPTSGGRYGELFF

v_gene: TRBV5-5
d_gene: .
abundance: .
j_gene: TRBJ2-3
CDR3nt: TGTGCCAGCAGCTTGACTGGTTCTGGCACAGATACGCAGTATTTT
CDR3aa: CASSLTGSGTDTQYF

v_gene: TRBV11-3
d_gene: TRBD2
abundance: .
j_gene: TRBJ2-3
CDR3nt: TGTGCCAGCAGCCCTCTAGCGGGGGTCACAGATACGCAGTATTTT
CDR3aa: CASSPLAGVTDTQYF

v_gene: TRBV5-1
d_gene: .
abundance: .
j_gene: TRBJ2-7
CDR3nt: TGCGCCAGCAGCTTGACGGGATCCTACGAGCAGTACTTC
CDR3aa: CASSLTGSYEQYF

v_gene: TRBV5-1
d_gene: TRBD1
abundance: .
j_gene: TRBJ1-1
CDR3nt: TGCGCCAGCAGCCCTTCCCCACAGGGGGGAGACACTGAAGCTTTCTTT
CDR3aa: CASSPSPQGGDTEAFF

v_gene: TRBV19
d_gene: TRBD2
abundance: .
j_gene: TRBJ2-7
CDR3nt: TGTGCCAGTAGTGTCGGGACTAGCGGGGATCGGGAGCAGTACTTC
CDR3aa: CASSVGTSGDREQYF

v_gene: TRBV7-9
d_gene: .
abundance: .
j_gene: TRBJ1-4
CDR3nt: TGTGCCAGCACCCCAGCGGGGAATGAAAAACTGTTTTTT
CDR3aa: CASTPAGNEKLFF

v_gene: TRBV18
d_gene: .
abundance: .
j_gene: TRBJ2-3
CDR3nt: TGTGCCAGCTCACCACATCCTAGCACAGATACGCAGTATTTT
CDR3aa: CASSPHPSTDTQYF

v_gene: TRBV7-2
d_gene: .
abundance: few
j_gene: TRBJ2-1
CDR3nt: TGTGCCAGCAGCGATCGGGTATTGAGCGGGAATGAGCAGTTCTTC
CDR3aa: CASSDRVLSGNEQFF

v_gene: TRBV7-2
d_gene: .
abundance: .
j_gene: TRBJ1-1
CDR3nt: TGTGCCAGCAGCCGTACGGGAGGTAGAATGAACACTGAAGCTTTCTTT
CDR3aa: CASSRTGGRMNTEAFF